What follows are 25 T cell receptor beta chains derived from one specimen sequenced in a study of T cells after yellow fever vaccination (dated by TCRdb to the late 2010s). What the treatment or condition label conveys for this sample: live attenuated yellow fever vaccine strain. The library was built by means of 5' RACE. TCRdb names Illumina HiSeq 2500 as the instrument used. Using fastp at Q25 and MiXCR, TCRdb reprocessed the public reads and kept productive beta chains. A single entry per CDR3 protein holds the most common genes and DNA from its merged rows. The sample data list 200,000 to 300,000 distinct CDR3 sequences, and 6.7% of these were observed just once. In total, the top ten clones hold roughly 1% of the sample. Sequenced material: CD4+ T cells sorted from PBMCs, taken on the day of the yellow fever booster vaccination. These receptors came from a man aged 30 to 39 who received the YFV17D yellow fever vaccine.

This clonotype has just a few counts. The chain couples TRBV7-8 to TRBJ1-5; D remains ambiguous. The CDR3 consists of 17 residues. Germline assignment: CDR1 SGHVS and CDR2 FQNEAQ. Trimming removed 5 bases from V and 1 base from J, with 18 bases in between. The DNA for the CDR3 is TGTGCCAGCAGCACCGCGGTGAGTTCGGAAAGCAATCAGCCCCAGCATTTT. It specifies CASSTAVSSESNQPQHF.

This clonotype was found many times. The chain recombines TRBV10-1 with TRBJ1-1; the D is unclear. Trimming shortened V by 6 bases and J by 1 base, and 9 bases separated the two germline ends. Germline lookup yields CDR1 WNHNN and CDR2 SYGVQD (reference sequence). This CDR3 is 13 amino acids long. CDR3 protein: CASRKQQNTEAFF. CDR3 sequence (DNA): TGCGCCAGCAGAAAACAGCAGAACACTGAAGCTTTCTTT.

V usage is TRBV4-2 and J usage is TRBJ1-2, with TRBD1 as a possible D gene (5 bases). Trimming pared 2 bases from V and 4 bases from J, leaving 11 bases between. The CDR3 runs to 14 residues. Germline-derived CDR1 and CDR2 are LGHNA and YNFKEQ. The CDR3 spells CASSQTGVGYGYTF. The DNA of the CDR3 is TGTGCCAGCAGCCAAACAGGCGTGGGCTATGGCTACACCTTC.

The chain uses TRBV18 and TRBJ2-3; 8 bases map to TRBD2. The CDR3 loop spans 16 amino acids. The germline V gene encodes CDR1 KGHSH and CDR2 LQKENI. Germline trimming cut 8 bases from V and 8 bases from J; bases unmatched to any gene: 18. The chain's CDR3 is CASGKVRAGANSTQYF. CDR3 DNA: TGTGCCAGCGGAAAGGTCCGAGCGGGAGCGAACTCTACGCAGTATTTT. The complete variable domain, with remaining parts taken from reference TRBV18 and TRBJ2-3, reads NAGVMQNPRHLVRRRGQEARLRCSPMKGHSHVYWYRQLPEEGLKFMVYLQKENIIDESGMPKERFSAEFPKEGPSILRIQQVVRGDSAAYFCASGKVRAGANSTQYFGPGTRLTVL.

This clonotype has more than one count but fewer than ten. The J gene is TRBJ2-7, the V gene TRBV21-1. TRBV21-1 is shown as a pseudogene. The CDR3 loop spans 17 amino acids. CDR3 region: CASSKDPRRTGRYEQYF. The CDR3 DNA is TGTGCCAGCAGCAAAGACCCGCGTAGGACAGGTCGCTACGAGCAGTACTTC.

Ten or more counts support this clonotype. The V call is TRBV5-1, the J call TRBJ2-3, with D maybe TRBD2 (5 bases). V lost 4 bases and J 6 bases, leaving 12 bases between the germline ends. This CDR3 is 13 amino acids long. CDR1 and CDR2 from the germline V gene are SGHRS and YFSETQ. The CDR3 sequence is CASSPLALDTQYF. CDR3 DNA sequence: TGCGCCAGCAGCCCCCTAGCCTTGGATACGCAGTATTTT. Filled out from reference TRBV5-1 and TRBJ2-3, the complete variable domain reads KAGVTQTPRYLIKTRGQQVTLSCSPISGHRSVSWYQQTPGQGLQFLFEYFSETQRNKGNFPGRFSGRQFSNSRSEMNVSTLELGDSALYLCASSPLALDTQYFGPGTRLTVL.

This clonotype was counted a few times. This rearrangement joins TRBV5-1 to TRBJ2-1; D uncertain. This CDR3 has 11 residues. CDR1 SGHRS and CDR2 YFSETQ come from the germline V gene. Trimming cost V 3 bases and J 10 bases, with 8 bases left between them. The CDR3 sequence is CASSSREEQFF. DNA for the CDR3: TGCGCCAGCAGCTCGCGCGAGGAGCAGTTCTTC.

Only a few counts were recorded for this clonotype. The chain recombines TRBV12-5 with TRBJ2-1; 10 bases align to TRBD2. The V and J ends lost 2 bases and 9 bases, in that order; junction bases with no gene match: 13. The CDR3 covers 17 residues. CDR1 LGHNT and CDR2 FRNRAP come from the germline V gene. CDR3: CASGLYQTKREGFEQFF. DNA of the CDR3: TGTGCTAGTGGTTTGTACCAGACTAAGCGGGAGGGTTTTGAGCAGTTCTTC.

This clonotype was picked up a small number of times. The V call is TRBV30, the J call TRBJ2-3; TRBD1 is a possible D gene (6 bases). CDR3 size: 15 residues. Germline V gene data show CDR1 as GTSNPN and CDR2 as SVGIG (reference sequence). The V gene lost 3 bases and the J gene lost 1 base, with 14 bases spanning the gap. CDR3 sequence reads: CAWSPLDSGTDTQYF. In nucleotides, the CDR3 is TGTGCCTGGAGCCCTTTGGACAGCGGCACAGATACGCAGTATTTT.

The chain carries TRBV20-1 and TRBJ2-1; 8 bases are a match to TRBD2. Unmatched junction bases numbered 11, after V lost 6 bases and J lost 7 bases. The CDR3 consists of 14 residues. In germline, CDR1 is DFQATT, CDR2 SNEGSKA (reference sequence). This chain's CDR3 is CSAISGNDRNEQFF. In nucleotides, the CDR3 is TGCAGTGCGATTAGCGGGAACGACAGGAATGAGCAGTTCTTC.

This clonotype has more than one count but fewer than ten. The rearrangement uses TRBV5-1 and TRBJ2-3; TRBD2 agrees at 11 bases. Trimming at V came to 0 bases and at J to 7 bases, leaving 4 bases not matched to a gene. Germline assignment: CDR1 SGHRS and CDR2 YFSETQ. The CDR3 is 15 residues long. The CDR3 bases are TGCGCCAGCAGCTTGGTAGCGGGAGGGCCAAATACGCAGTATTTT. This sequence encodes CASSLVAGGPNTQYF.

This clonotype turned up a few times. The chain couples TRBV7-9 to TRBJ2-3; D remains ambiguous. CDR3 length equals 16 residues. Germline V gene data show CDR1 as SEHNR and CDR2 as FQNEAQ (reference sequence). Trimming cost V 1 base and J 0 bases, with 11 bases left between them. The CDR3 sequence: CASSLDVGSSTDTQYF. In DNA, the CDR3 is TGTGCCAGCAGCTTAGACGTGGGGTCTAGCACAGATACGCAGTATTTT.

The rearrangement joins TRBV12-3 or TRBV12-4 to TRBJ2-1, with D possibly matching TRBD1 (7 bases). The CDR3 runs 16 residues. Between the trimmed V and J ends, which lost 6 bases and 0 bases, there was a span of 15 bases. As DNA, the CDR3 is TGTGCCAGCAGGTCACGGCAGGGGGGCTCCTACAATGAGCAGTTCTTC. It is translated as CASRSRQGGSYNEQFF.

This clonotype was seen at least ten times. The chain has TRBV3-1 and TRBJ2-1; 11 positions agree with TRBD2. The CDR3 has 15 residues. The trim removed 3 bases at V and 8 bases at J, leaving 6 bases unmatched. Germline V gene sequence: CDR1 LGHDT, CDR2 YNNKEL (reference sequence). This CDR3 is CASSQGLAVVYEQFF. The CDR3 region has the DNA TGTGCCAGCAGCCAGGGACTAGCGGTCGTCTATGAGCAGTTCTTC.

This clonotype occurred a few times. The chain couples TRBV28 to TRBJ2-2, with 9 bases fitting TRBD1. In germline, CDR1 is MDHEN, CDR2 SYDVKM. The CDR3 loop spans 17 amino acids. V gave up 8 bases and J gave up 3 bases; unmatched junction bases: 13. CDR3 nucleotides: TGTGCCAGCCTACCTCCGGGACAGGGACCATACACCGGGGAGCTGTTTTTT. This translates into CASLPPGQGPYTGELFF.

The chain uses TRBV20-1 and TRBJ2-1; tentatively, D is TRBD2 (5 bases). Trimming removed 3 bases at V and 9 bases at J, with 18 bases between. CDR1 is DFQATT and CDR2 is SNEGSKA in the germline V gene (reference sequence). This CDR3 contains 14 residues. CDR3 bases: TGCAGTGCTAGTAGGCAGGTGGGAGTGAGTGAGCAGTTCTTC. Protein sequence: CSASRQVGVSEQFF.

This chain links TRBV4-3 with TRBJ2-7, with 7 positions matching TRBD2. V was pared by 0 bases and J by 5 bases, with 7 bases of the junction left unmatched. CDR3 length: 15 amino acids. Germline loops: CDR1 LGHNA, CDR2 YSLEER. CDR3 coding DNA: TGCGCCAGCAGCCAAGAAAGAACTAGCGCTAACGAGCAGTACTTC. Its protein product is CASSQERTSANEQYF.

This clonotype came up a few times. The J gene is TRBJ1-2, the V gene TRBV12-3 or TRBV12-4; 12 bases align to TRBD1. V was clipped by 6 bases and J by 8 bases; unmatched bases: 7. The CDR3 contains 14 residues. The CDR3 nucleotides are TGTGCCAGCAGCACGGGACAGGGGGCGTGGGGCTACACCTTC. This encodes CASSTGQGAWGYTF.

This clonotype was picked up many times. As DNA, the CDR3 is TGTGCCAGCAGTTTAACCGGGACCTCCTACGAGCAGTACTTC. Translated, it gives CASSLTGTSYEQYF. The chain carries TRBV12-3 or TRBV12-4 and TRBJ2-7; tentatively, D is TRBD1 or TRBD2 (5 bases each). With 2 bases removed from V and 0 bases from J, the gap between germline ends came to 8 bases. CDR3 length equals 14 residues.

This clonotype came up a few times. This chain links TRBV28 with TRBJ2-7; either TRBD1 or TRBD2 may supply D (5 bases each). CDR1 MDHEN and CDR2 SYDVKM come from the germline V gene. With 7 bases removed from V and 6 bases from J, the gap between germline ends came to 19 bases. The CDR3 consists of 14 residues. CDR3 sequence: CASNIDGAGFEQYF. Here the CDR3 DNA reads TGTGCCAGCAACATAGACGGGGCGGGTTTCGAGCAGTACTTC.

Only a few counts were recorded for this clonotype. CDR3: CASSPILGLAGTSGANVLTF. CDR3 coding DNA: TGTGCCAGCAGCCCGATTTTGGGACTAGCGGGGACCTCTGGGGCCAACGTCCTGACTTTC. V and J are TRBV7-3 and TRBJ2-6; 13 bases match TRBD2. V lost 5 bases, J lost 0 bases, and 10 bases stayed unmatched. This CDR3 has 20 residues. The germline CDR1 and CDR2 sequences are SGHTA and FQGTGA.

In nucleotides, the CDR3 is TGCAGTGCCTCCCCTAGGGGAACAGAACATCGGTACGAGCAGTACTTC. This sequence encodes CSASPRGTEHRYEQYF. The chain links TRBV20-1 to TRBJ2-7; tentatively, D is TRBD1 (5 bases). CDR1 is DFQATT, CDR2 SNEGSKA, per germline (reference sequence). The germline V and J ends were trimmed by 6 bases and 4 bases, with 25 bases remaining between them. The CDR3 extends over 16 amino acids.

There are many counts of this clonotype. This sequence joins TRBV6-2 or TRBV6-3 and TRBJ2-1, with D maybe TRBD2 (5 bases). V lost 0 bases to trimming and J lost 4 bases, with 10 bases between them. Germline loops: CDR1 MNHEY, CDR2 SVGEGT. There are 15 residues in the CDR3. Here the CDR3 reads CASSYSGLAYNEQFF. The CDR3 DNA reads TGTGCCAGCAGTTACTCGGGCTTAGCGTACAATGAGCAGTTCTTC.

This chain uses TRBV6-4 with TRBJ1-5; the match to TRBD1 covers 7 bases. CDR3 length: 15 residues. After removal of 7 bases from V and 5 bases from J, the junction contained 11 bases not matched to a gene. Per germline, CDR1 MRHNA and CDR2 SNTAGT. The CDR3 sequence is CASIGGVRGHQPQHF. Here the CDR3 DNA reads TGTGCCAGCATAGGGGGCGTGAGGGGACATCAGCCCCAGCATTTT.

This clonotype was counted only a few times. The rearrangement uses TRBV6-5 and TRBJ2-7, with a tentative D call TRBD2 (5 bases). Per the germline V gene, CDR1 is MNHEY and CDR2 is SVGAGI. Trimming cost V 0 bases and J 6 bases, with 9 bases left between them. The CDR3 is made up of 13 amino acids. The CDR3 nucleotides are TGTGCCAGCAGTTACTCGTCCGGAGGCGAGCAGTACTTC. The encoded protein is CASSYSSGGEQYF.